The 28 T cell receptor beta chains given below trace back to one sample, sequenced in a study of blood T cell repertoires in COVID-19. Using immunoSEQ multiplex PCR, the repertoire was profiled, and TCRdb retains in-frame clones only, with some absent. The table lists some 110,000 clones, 65% to 85% of them singletons. The sequenced sample consisted of peripheral blood. These receptors all stem from a woman between 70 and 85 years old with acute or convalescent COVID-19.

The V gene is TRBV2, the J gene TRBJ2-7; 9 bases are a match to TRBD1. This CDR3 has 17 residues. The germline CDR1 and CDR2 sequences are SNHLY and FYNNEI. The trim removed 0 bases at V and 5 bases at J, leaving 11 bases unmatched. Here the CDR3 reads CASSEAPPGQGFHEQYV. CDR3 nucleotides: TGTGCCAGCAGTGAAGCGCCACCCGGACAGGGGTTCCACGAGCAGTACGTC.

This clone was detected only once. The rearrangement uses TRBV19 and TRBJ2-2, with D unclear. The germline V gene encodes CDR1 LNHDA and CDR2 SQIVND (reference sequence). This CDR3 has 14 residues. Trimming took off 5 bases at V and 7 bases at J, with 14 bases between the two ends. The CDR3 spells CASSPTWLVGELFF. CDR3 bases: TGTGCCAGTAGTCCTACGTGGTTAGTCGGGGAGCTGTTTTTT. Full variable domain (missing parts from reference TRBV19 and TRBJ2-2): DGGITQSPKYLFRKEGQNVTLSCEQNLNHDAMYWYRQDPGQGLRLIYYSQIVNDFQKGDIAEGYSVSREKKESFPLTVTSAQKNPTAFYLCASSPTWLVGELFFGEGSRLTVL.

The V gene is TRBV11-2, the J gene TRBJ2-6; 7 positions agree with TRBD1. V trimming: 5 bases; J trimming: 4 bases; junction bases outside the gene matches: 8. There are 16 residues in the CDR3. CDR1 SGHAT and CDR2 FQNNGV come from the germline V gene. The CDR3 nucleotides are TGTGCCAGCAGCCGCATCACAGGGGCCGGGGCCAACGTCCTGACTTTC. This translates into CASSRITGAGANVLTF.

This chain connects TRBV2 to TRBJ1-2; TRBD1 is a possible D gene (6 bases). Trimming pared 4 bases from V and 8 bases from J, leaving 14 bases between. This CDR3 is 13 amino acids long. Germline V gives CDR1 SNHLY, CDR2 FYNNEI. CDR3: CASSGQGFSGYTF. CDR3 DNA: TGTGCCAGCAGTGGGCAGGGGTTCTCGGGCTACACCTTC. The variable domain in full, completed from reference TRBV2 and TRBJ1-2, reads EPEVTQTPSHQVTQMGQEVILRCVPISNHLYFYWYRQILGQKVEFLVSFYNNEISEKSEIFDDQFSVERPDGSNFTLKIRSTKLEDSAMYFCASSGQGFSGYTFGSGTRLTVV.

J is TRBJ2-3 and V is TRBV29-1; 9 bases are a match to TRBD2. This CDR3 is built from 14 residues. From germline, CDR1 is SQVTM and CDR2 ANQGSEA. Unmatched junction bases numbered 9, after V lost 7 bases and J lost 4 bases. As DNA, the CDR3 is TGCAGCGCACTCTATAGCGGGGGTGCAGATACGCAGTATTTT. Translated: CSALYSGGADTQYF.

The V and J genes are TRBV9 and TRBJ1-2; 8 nucleotides agree with TRBD1. J gave up 1 base and V 2 bases, and 1 base lay outside the gene matches. CDR1 is SGDLS, CDR2 YYNGEE, per germline. CDR3 length: 14 residues. CDR3 in amino acids: CASSVTGGNYGYTF. The CDR3 DNA reads as TGTGCCAGCAGCGTCACAGGGGGTAACTATGGCTACACCTTC.

The chain employs TRBV18 and TRBJ1-4; TRBD1 aligns across 8 bases. The CDR3 runs to 18 residues. CDR1 and CDR2 from the germline V gene are KGHSH and LQKENI. V lost 6 bases, J lost 7 bases, and 19 bases stayed unmatched. The CDR3 coding sequence is TGTGCCAGCTCCCCGTCGGGGGCAGGGGGCGCCGTGGTTGAAAAACTGTTTTTT. Its protein is CASSPSGAGGAVVEKLFF.

The chain is built from TRBV11-2 and TRBJ2-6; TRBD2 might be the D (7 bases). Germline V gene data show CDR1 as SGHAT and CDR2 as FQNNGV. V gave up 0 bases and J gave up 11 bases, with 20 bases separating them. This CDR3 is built from 17 residues. CDR3 DNA: TGTGCCAGCAGCTTAGAGGGGGGGCGGGGGCCCTATCACGTCCTGACTTTC. This codes for CASSLEGGRGPYHVLTF.

This rearrangement joins TRBV12-3 or TRBV12-4 to TRBJ1-1; 7 nucleotides match TRBD1. The junction had 3 bases not matched to a gene; V was cut back by 4 bases and J by 4 bases. There are 13 residues in the CDR3. The CDR3 nucleotides are TGTGCCAGCAGTTCACAGGGGACCACTGAAGCTTTCTTT. Translated, it gives CASSSQGTTEAFF.

The chain combines TRBV25-1 with TRBJ1-2; 8 bases are a match to TRBD1. This CDR3 has 13 amino acids. Unmatched junction bases numbered 3, after V lost 2 bases and J lost 7 bases. Germline V gene lookup returns CDR1 MGHDK and CDR2 SYGVNS. CDR3 amino acids: CASSEGQGRGYTF. CDR3 coding DNA: TGTGCCAGCAGTGAAGGACAGGGTCGTGGCTACACCTTC.

This sequence joins TRBV7-2 and TRBJ2-3; possible D gene TRBD2, 5 bases. V gave up 1 base and J gave up 1 base, with 15 bases separating them. The CDR3 loop spans 17 amino acids. The germline CDR1 and CDR2 sequences are SGHTA and FQGNSA. CDR3 sequence (DNA): TGTGCCAGCAGCTTAGTGGCTCCCGGAGCGGGCACAGATACGCAGTATTTT. Translation: CASSLVAPGAGTDTQYF.

This clone was seen just once. This chain uses TRBV5-8 with TRBJ1-6; 8 nucleotides align to TRBD1. Germline loops: CDR1 SGHTS, CDR2 YDEGEE. This CDR3 comprises 18 residues. V gave up 3 bases and J gave up 0 bases; unmatched junction bases: 8. The CDR3 sequence is CASSSDRDRSSYNSPLHF. For the CDR3, the DNA is TGTGCCAGCAGCTCGGACCGGGACAGGAGCTCCTATAATTCACCCCTCCACTTT.

The count of this clone is one. The rearrangement links TRBV5-1 to TRBJ1-4, with D maybe TRBD1 (5 bases). V was shortened by 4 bases and J by 8 bases, with 18 bases between the two germline ends. CDR1 is SGHRS, CDR2 YFSETQ, per germline. The CDR3 extends over 15 amino acids. CDR3 in amino acids: CASSIGGESWEKLFF. CDR3 bases: TGCGCCAGCAGCATCGGGGGGGAAAGTTGGGAAAAACTGTTTTTT. Drawing the rest from reference TRBV5-1 and TRBJ1-4, the complete variable domain is KAGVTQTPRYLIKTRGQQVTLSCSPISGHRSVSWYQQTPGQGLQFLFEYFSETQRNKGNFPGRFSGRQFSNSRSEMNVSTLELGDSALYLCASSIGGESWEKLFFGSGTQLSVL.

The V call is TRBV30, the J call TRBJ2-5; TRBD2 agrees at 8 bases. Germline loops: CDR1 GTSNPN, CDR2 SVGIG (reference sequence). After removal of 4 bases from V and 4 bases from J, the junction contained 8 bases not matched to a gene. The CDR3 has 14 residues. The CDR3 protein is CAWKRLAGRETQYF. In nucleotides, the CDR3 is TGTGCCTGGAAAAGGCTAGCGGGTCGAGAGACCCAGTACTTC.

The chain employs TRBV7-9 and TRBJ2-3; 10 bases line up with TRBD1. J lost 4 bases, V lost 5 bases, and 6 bases had no gene match. CDR1 is SEHNR, CDR2 FQNEAQ, per germline (reference sequence). The CDR3 consists of 15 residues. The CDR3 nucleotides are TGTGCCAGCAGCCGACAGGGGGCGATGGCAGATACGCAGTATTTT. This sequence encodes CASSRQGAMADTQYF.

V usage is TRBV19 and J usage is TRBJ2-7; D gene ambiguous. The V end was cut by 4 bases, the J end by 2 bases, with 21 bases between. The CDR3 spans 17 residues. The germline V gene encodes CDR1 LNHDA and CDR2 SQIVND (reference sequence). The CDR3 sequence: CASSTREPGPTTYEQYF. In DNA form, the CDR3 reads TGTGCCAGTAGTACACGCGAACCGGGTCCTACCACCTACGAGCAGTACTTC.

J is TRBJ1-1 and V is TRBV30; D remains ambiguous. The CDR3 length is 11 residues. Germline assignment: CDR1 GTSNPN and CDR2 SVGIG (reference sequence). Trimming removed 0 bases from V and 6 bases from J, with 5 bases in between. The CDR3 region has the DNA TGTGCCTGGAGTGTAACAGCTGAAGCTTTCTTT. It yields the protein CAWSVTAEAFF.

The chain employs TRBV7-2 and TRBJ2-5, with 8 bases that match TRBD1. The ends lost 5 bases at V and 4 bases at J; junction bases unmatched: 9. This CDR3 is 15 amino acids long. CDR1 and CDR2 from the germline V gene are SGHTA and FQGNSA. The CDR3 reads CASSPDRARGETQYF. The CDR3 bases are TGTGCCAGCAGCCCGGACAGGGCGAGGGGAGAGACCCAGTACTTC.

This clone was counted a few times. J is TRBJ2-2 and V is TRBV7-9, with 7 bases that match TRBD2. This CDR3 has 15 amino acids. J gave up 3 bases and V 5 bases, and 6 bases lay outside the gene matches. Germline CDR1 and CDR2: SEHNR and FQNEAQ (reference sequence). CDR3 nucleotide sequence: TGTGCCAGCAGCAGAGGGGAGGGAGACACCGGGGAGCTGTTTTTT. It specifies CASSRGEGDTGELFF.

The chain employs TRBV27 and TRBJ2-1, with TRBD2 identical over 8 bases. Losses at the gene ends were 8 bases for V and 7 bases for J; bases not matched to a gene: 10. The germline V gene encodes CDR1 MNHEY and CDR2 SMNVEV (reference sequence). CDR3 length: 14 amino acids. CDR3 sequence (DNA): TGTGCCAGCCGATCGGGGGGGGAAGTAAATGAGCAGTTCTTC. This codes for CASRSGGEVNEQFF.

The chain carries TRBV30 and TRBJ2-3, with 10 bases lining up with TRBD2. Germline CDR1 is GTSNPN and CDR2 is SVGIG (reference sequence). This CDR3 is 15 amino acids long. V lost 2 bases to trimming and J lost 5 bases; unmatched junction nucleotides: 7. CDR3 bases: TGTGCCTGGAGTATGGGCCTAGCGGGGGTAGATACGCAGTATTTT. It is translated as CAWSMGLAGVDTQYF.

The V and J genes are TRBV7-9 and TRBJ2-6; weak D call: TRBD2 (6 bases). The V gene lost 1 base and the J gene lost 3 bases, with 10 bases spanning the gap. This CDR3 contains 16 residues. CDR1 is SEHNR and CDR2 is FQNEAQ in the germline V gene (reference sequence). The CDR3 DNA reads as TGTGCCAGCAGCTTAGTGACGGGGGTTGGGGCCAACGTCCTGACTTTC. The encoded protein is CASSLVTGVGANVLTF.

The V gene is TRBV5-1, the J gene TRBJ2-1, with D perhaps TRBD2 (5 bases). V lost 4 bases to trimming and J lost 8 bases, with 16 bases between them. The CDR3 consists of 14 residues. Looked up from germline, CDR1 is SGHRS and CDR2 is YFSETQ. CDR3 sequence: CASSQLGLSDEQFF. DNA of the CDR3: TGCGCCAGCAGCCAACTAGGGCTATCGGATGAGCAGTTCTTC.

The chain has TRBV27 and TRBJ1-1; D is ambiguous. The germline V gene has CDR1 MNHEY and CDR2 SMNVEV (reference sequence). CDR3 size: 13 residues. Trimming removed 5 bases from V and 12 bases from J, with 19 bases in between. Here the CDR3 DNA reads TGTGCCAGCAGTCCCCGAGACTGGCGAATGACTTTCTTT. It specifies CASSPRDWRMTFF.

This sequence joins TRBV24-1 and TRBJ2-1; 10 bases fit TRBD2. The V and J ends lost 3 bases and 8 bases, in that order; junction bases with no gene match: 9. In germline, CDR1 is KGHDR, CDR2 SFDVKD. The CDR3 consists of 16 residues. The CDR3 nucleotides read TGTGCCACCAGTGATCCGAGCGGGGGGGCGGACGATGAGCAGTTCTTC. It encodes CATSDPSGGADDEQFF.

As to this clone: This same CDR3 is encoded by further DNA sequences in the sample. The chain combines TRBV7-2 with TRBJ2-1; no firm D call. Trimming took 1 base from V and 0 from J, leaving 7 bases between them. The CDR3 contains 15 residues. Germline-derived CDR1 and CDR2 are SGHTA and FQGNSA. CDR3 coding DNA: TGTGCCAGCAGCTTAGTCTCCAGCTCCTACAATGAGCAGTTCTTC. Translation: CASSLVSSSYNEQFF.

The chain is built from TRBV6-5 and TRBJ2-1, with a possible D match to TRBD2 (6 bases). The V end was cut by 8 bases, the J end by 0 bases, with 8 bases between. Per the germline V gene, CDR1 is MNHEY and CDR2 is SVGAGI. The length of the CDR3 is 13 residues. The chain's CDR3 is CASQGLSYNEQFF. As DNA, the CDR3 is TGTGCCAGCCAGGGACTCTCCTACAATGAGCAGTTCTTC.

Turning to this clone: Other DNA sequences within the sample encode an identical CDR3. The V gene is TRBV7-2, the J gene TRBJ1-1; D gene ambiguous. Trimming removed 1 base from V and 5 bases from J, with 14 bases in between. Germline lookup yields CDR1 SGHTA and CDR2 FQGNSA. The CDR3 has 15 residues. CDR3 in DNA: TGTGCCAGCAGCTTAGTAGCGGGAGGATTGACTGAAGCTTTCTTT. Its protein product is CASSLVAGGLTEAFF.